This TCR beta chain was obtained from a study of CD8+CD57+ T cells in acquired aplastic anemia. Whole-study context: Sorting CD4+ and CD8+ cells gave DNA averaging approximately 2.9 ug.

Genomic DNA acted as the template from which TCR beta VDJ combination and CDR3 sequence profiling were carried out. TCRdb used MiXCR to reprocess the reads, holding one entry per CDR3 protein. The sample contains 250,000 to 300,000 distinct CDR3 sequences, roughly 59% of which appear only once. Patients chosen for sequencing had CD8+CD57+ cells that had expanded, as shown by flow cytometry. The CDR3 runs 15 residues. Germline values: CDR1 SGHKS, CDR2 YYEKEE (reference sequence). Trimming took 1 base from V and 2 from J, leaving 13 bases between them. The sequenced sample was sorted CD4+, CD8+, or CD8+CD57+ T cells (not recorded which) from PBMCs. This TCR was sampled from a human donor with aplastic anemia. The chain employs TRBV5-5 and TRBJ2-7, with unresolved D. CDR3 sequence: CASSLQQHSTYEQYF. DNA for the CDR3: TGTGCCAGCAGCTTGCAACAGCATTCTACCTACGAGCAGTACTTC.